These T cell receptor beta chains were read from a single sample in a study of blood T cell repertoires in COVID-19. Profiling relied on immunoSEQ multiplex PCR, and the TCRdb table lists in-frame clones only, not all of them. Counted here are some 100,000 clones, approximately 93% occurring once; the ten biggest clones make up more than 0.85%. Sequenced sample: peripheral blood. The receptors stem from a man between 60 and 75 years old with acute or convalescent COVID-19. Each CDR3 is given with its conserved first and last residue. Fields, in order: clone size, V gene, D gene, J gene, CDR3 length, CDR3 protein, CDR3 DNA. D genes are given only for firm matches. The size entry is marked missing in some rows and otherwise reads once, few, many or a size class.

>once|TRBV18|TRBD2|TRBJ2-2|19
CASSPTRGGTGRNTGELFF
TGTGCCAGCTCACCAACGCGGGGGGGTACGGGACGCAACACCGGGGAGCTGTTTTTT
>.|TRBV9|.|TRBJ2-7|14
CASSVVATGNEQYF
TGTGCCAGCAGCGTAGTGGCCACAGGGAACGAGCAGTACTTC
>.|TRBV9|.|TRBJ1-1|15
CASSLGGQAGTEAFF
TGTGCCAGCAGCCTAGGGGGGCAGGCAGGCACTGAAGCTTTCTTT
>.|TRBV12-3/TRBV12-4|.|TRBJ1-1|13
CASALDRNTEAFF
TGTGCCAGCGCCTTAGATCGCAACACTGAAGCTTTCTTT
>.|TRBV9|TRBD2|TRBJ2-2|15
CASSVAGGRTGELFF
TGTGCCAGCAGCGTAGCGGGAGGGCGGACCGGGGAGCTGTTTTTT
>.|TRBV28|TRBD1|TRBJ2-3|12
CAAGTDTDTQYF
TGTGCCGCCGGGACAGACACAGATACGCAGTATTTT
>once|TRBV28|TRBD2|TRBJ2-2|16
CASSPPGLPLEGELFF
TGTGCCAGCAGTCCCCCGGGACTACCTCTAGAGGGGGAGCTGTTTTTT
>.|TRBV7-9|TRBD2|TRBJ2-1|13
CASSLAGAHEQFF
TGTGCCAGCAGCTTGGCGGGAGCCCATGAGCAGTTCTTC
>.|TRBV19|.|TRBJ2-1|16
CASSMRGRSSYNEQFF
TGTGCCAGTAGTATGCGGGGCCGGAGCTCCTACAATGAGCAGTTCTTC
>.|TRBV2|.|TRBJ1-4|15
CASSVGRERNEKLFF
TGTGCCAGCAGTGTTGGGAGGGAGAGGAATGAAAAACTGTTTTTT
>.|TRBV7-8|.|TRBJ2-5|14
CASSLDWQGETQYF
TGTGCCAGCAGCTTAGATTGGCAGGGGGAGACCCAGTACTTC
>.|TRBV28|.|TRBJ1-4|14
CASSSTNTGGKLFF
TGTGCCAGCAGTTCAACTAACACGGGGGGAAAACTGTTTTTT
>.|TRBV24-1|.|TRBJ1-5|14
CATSDGRSLSAQHF
TGTGCCACCAGTGATGGGAGGTCGTTGTCAGCCCAGCATTTT
>.|TRBV7-2|.|TRBJ2-3|12
CASSLRSDTQYF
TGTGCCAGCAGCTTACGGTCCGATACGCAGTATTTT
>.|TRBV5-1|TRBD2|TRBJ2-5|17
CASSPGTSGRAGETQYF
TGCGCCAGCAGCCCCGGGACTAGCGGGAGGGCCGGGGAGACCCAGTACTTC
>once|TRBV30|TRBD1|TRBJ1-6|16
CAWGPGQSSYNSPLHF
TGTGCCTGGGGGCCGGGACAGAGCTCCTATAATTCACCCCTCCACTTT
>.|TRBV5-8|.|TRBJ2-7|13
CASSLVGRGEQYF
TGTGCCAGCAGCTTGGTGGGCCGGGGGGAGCAGTACTTC
>.|TRBV5-1|TRBD1|TRBJ2-1|14
CASSRGQGINEQFF
TGCGCCAGCAGCCGCGGACAGGGGATCAATGAGCAGTTCTTC
>.|TRBV7-6|.|TRBJ1-1|13
CASSKEGDTEAFF
TGTGCCAGCAGCAAAGAGGGGGACACTGAAGCTTTCTTT
>.|TRBV27|.|TRBJ1-2|13
CASSLRGIYGYTF
TGTGCCAGCAGTTTAAGGGGTATCTATGGCTACACCTTC
>.|TRBV28|.|TRBJ1-5|16
CASREGGGLLGQPQHF
TGTGCCAGCAGGGAGGGAGGGGGGTTGCTCGGTCAGCCCCAGCATTTT
>.|TRBV27|TRBD1|TRBJ1-6|14
CASSLDRGNSPLHF
TGTGCCAGCAGTCTGGACAGGGGCAATTCACCCCTCCACTTT
>.|TRBV14|TRBD1|TRBJ1-2|13
CASSQDRSDGYTF
TGTGCCAGCAGCCAGGACAGGTCTGATGGCTACACCTTC
>.|TRBV2|.|TRBJ1-2|15
CASSFTPQGTYGYTF
TGTGCCAGCAGTTTCACTCCTCAGGGGACCTATGGCTACACCTTC
>.|TRBV21-1|.|TRBJ2-3|15
CASSLNFRIPDTQYF
TGTGCCAGCAGCCTAAACTTCCGAATACCAGATACGCAGTATTTT
>.|TRBV27|.|TRBJ1-2|15
CASTSGGLSNYGYTF
TGTGCCAGCACCTCAGGAGGCTTATCTAACTATGGCTACACCTTC
>.|TRBV30|.|TRBJ1-1|13
CAWSVGRDTEAFF
TGTGCCTGGAGTGTAGGCAGGGACACTGAAGCTTTCTTT
>.|TRBV10-2|.|TRBJ1-3|12
CASSDAGNTIYF
TGCGCCAGCAGTGACGCTGGAAACACCATATATTTT
>.|TRBV5-1|.|TRBJ1-1|16
CASSRDGGGMNTEAFF
TGCGCCAGCAGCCGCGACGGAGGTGGGATGAACACTGAAGCTTTCTTT
>.|TRBV29-1|.|TRBJ2-1|15
CSVIRAPEGTNEQFF
TGCAGCGTTATTCGGGCCCCTGAAGGGACAAATGAGCAGTTCTTC
>.|TRBV28|TRBD1|TRBJ2-5|16
CASSLTGVGSQETQYF
TGTGCCAGCAGTTTGACAGGGGTGGGAAGCCAAGAGACCCAGTACTTC
>once|TRBV9|.|TRBJ2-1|13
CASSGGGYNEQFF
TGTGCCAGCAGCGGAGGGGGCTACAATGAGCAGTTCTTC
>once|TRBV19|.|TRBJ2-1|15
CASSIQSGRGDEQFF
TGTGCCAGTAGTATACAATCGGGGAGGGGGGATGAGCAGTTCTTC
>.|TRBV15|TRBD1|TRBJ2-5|14
CATSGRTGRETQYF
TGTGCCACCAGCGGACGGACAGGGAGAGAGACCCAGTACTTC
>.|TRBV10-3|TRBD1|TRBJ2-7|14
CAISDTTGVDEQYF
TGTGCCATCAGTGACACAACAGGGGTCGACGAGCAGTACTTC
>.|TRBV28|.|TRBJ1-3|13
CASDSGNGNTIYF
TGTGCCAGCGACTCAGGGAACGGAAACACCATATATTTT
>.|TRBV7-9|.|TRBJ2-1|15
CASSLGGTPYNEQFF
TGTGCCAGCAGCTTAGGGGGGACTCCTTACAATGAGCAGTTCTTC
>once|TRBV6-2/TRBV6-3|.|TRBJ1-1|14
CASSYSGGLTEAFF
TGTGCCAGCAGTTACTCAGGGGGTTTAACTGAAGCTTTCTTT